The source of this T cell receptor (beta chain) is a study of blood T cell repertoires in COVID-19 (dated by TCRdb to the early 2020s). Study-level background: The collaborator samples originated in the United States, Italy and Spain and spanned the acute and convalescent phases of COVID-19. Subjects who had been exposed to COVID-19, were actively infected with it, or had recovered from it provided the deeply sampled blood TCRbeta repertoires that made up the dataset. Samples were obtained from the ongoing ImmuneRACE study (first 160 participants) and from 1,200 or so subjects provided by 6 global collaborators. The repertoires were made available in a free public database intended to serve as a resource for research on the immune response to SARS-CoV-2. The sample metadata nearly always contained a de-identified subject ID, COVID-19 status, age in years and sex. Where available, HLA class I and class II types were obtained from metadata supplied by the sample provider rather than from assay-based typing. The material from the prospective study consisted of cDNA or gDNA derived from T cells, B-cell-depleted T cells, or PBMCs. Beyond this particular receptor, the publication reports: The amount of clinical and demographic metadata varied by source and participant and was provided uncurated.

The CDR3, cysteine through phenylalanine, is 15 amino acids long. Kept here is only the CDR3 DNA, which spans 45 bases and is read in frame from base 1. The germline V gene supplies CDR1 MNHEY and CDR2 SVGAGI. Trimming costs V 5 bases and J 0 bases, and their ends lie 14 bases apart. In the prospective study, participants were roughly 18 to 89 years old, resided in 24 geographic areas of the United States, and were enrolled through a virtual design. To assign participants to cohorts, the prospective study relied on clinical history that participants themselves reported in a screening survey and a study questionnaire. For ImmuneRACE Cohort 3, a participant was defined as recovered based on two consecutive negative NP/OP PCR tests, clearance by a healthcare professional, or resolution of symptoms. Mobile phlebotomists in the prospective study collected whole blood, serum and a nasopharyngeal or oropharyngeal swab from every participant. Participants in the prospective study had the option to provide additional blood draws and questionnaires over a roughly 2-month period. Before DNA extraction, blood samples from the prospective study were shipped at room temperature or frozen.

To note about this clone: Its antigen remains unidentified. Per-base qualities were not stored, and no clone one base away is much larger.

TCRbeta CDR3 regions were amplified from genomic DNA by means of the immunoSEQ Assay, a bias-controlled multiplex PCR. From the authors' description of their analysis: Within the assay, amplification of reference gene primers was used to estimate how many nucleated cells each sample contained. Sequence reads were collapsed and filtered to measure the absolute abundance of every unique TCRbeta CDR3 rearrangement. For each sample, productive Simpson clonality was calculated by taking the square root of Simpson's diversity index across productive rearrangements. TCRdb took this table from immuneACCESS and kept in-frame rearrangements with V and J called. Such tables lack part of the clones; where checked against another copy, unresolved V genes explain under half of the gap, and the rest is unexplained. Clone size and V and J calls were adopted from that table, with D and trimming inferred from the DNA. For this sample the table gives about 150,000 clones, of which about 90% were detected only once. The ten most abundant clones make up 7% to 7.5% of the sample.

The receptor was isolated from a woman aged 45-65 years who had recovered from COVID-19. The chain uses TRBV6-5 and TRBJ2-7; perhaps TRBD2 is the D gene, with 6 bases matching. Specimen: PBMCs or T cells enriched from blood (not recorded which). The sequenced DNA is TGTGCCAGCAGTCCCCCCAATAGCGGCTCCTACGAGCAGTACTTC. The resulting protein is CASSPPNSGSYEQYF.